The entry below gives a single T cell receptor beta chain sequence along with its context. Germline CDR1 and CDR2: SGHTA and FQGTGA. The CDR3 runs 15 residues. With 5 bases clipped from V and 10 bases from J, the junction kept 11 bases outside the gene matches. This entry comes from a study of T-cell memory formation after mild COVID-19. TCRdb used MiXCR to reprocess the 5' RACE reads, holding one entry per CDR3 protein. The sample consists of around 300,000 distinct CDR3 sequences, 13% to 15% of them appearing once. The source is a man younger than 35 who had mild COVID-19 (a few samples of this study predate the infection). Cell type and time point are not known. V and J are TRBV7-3 and TRBJ2-1; 10 bases match TRBD2. The sample consisted of PBMCs or a T cell subset sorted from them (not recorded which). In DNA, the CDR3 is TGTGCCAGCAGCCCCGGGACTAGCGTTCGGGGGGAGCAGTTCTTC. Its protein is CASSPGTSVRGEQFF. The full variable domain, in which reference TRBV7-3 and TRBJ2-1 provide the parts outside the CDR3, is GAGVSQTPSNKVTEKGKYVELRCDPISGHTALYWYRQSLGQGPEFLIYFQGTGAADDSGLPNDRFFAVRPEGSVSTLKIQRTERGDSAVYLCASSPGTSVRGEQFFGPGTRLTVL.